The 8 T cell receptor beta chains below come from one sample, sequenced in a study of blood T cell repertoires in COVID-19. Sequenced by immunoSEQ multiplex PCR; TCRdb stores in-frame clones only, minus some. The sample yields about 140,000 clones, 84% seen once. Sequences were obtained from PBMCs or T cells enriched from blood (not recorded which). These receptors came from a middle-aged man with acute COVID-19.

The V gene is TRBV28, the J gene TRBJ2-3, with TRBD2 as a possible D gene (5 bases). The CDR3 runs 14 residues. Germline V gene lookup returns CDR1 MDHEN and CDR2 SYDVKM. The germline V and J ends were trimmed by 7 bases and 4 bases, with 15 bases remaining between them. Here the CDR3 reads CASTLGYGADTQYF. The CDR3, as DNA: TGTGCCAGCACTCTGGGGTACGGGGCAGATACGCAGTATTTT.

V usage is TRBV29-1 and J usage is TRBJ2-5, with D unresolved. CDR1 SQVTM and CDR2 ANQGSEA come from the germline V gene. This CDR3 is built from 10 residues. Deletions cut 4 bases from V and 3 bases from J, with 3 bases between. The DNA for the CDR3 is TGCAGCGTTGGAGAAGAGACCCAGTACTTC. Amino acid sequence: CSVGEETQYF. Filled out from reference TRBV29-1 and TRBJ2-5, the complete variable domain reads SAVISQKPSRDICQRGTSLTIQCQVDSQVTMMFWYRQQPGQSLTLIATANQGSEATYESGFVIDKFPISRPNLTFSTLTVSNMSPEDSSIYLCSVGEETQYFGPGTRLLVL.

V is TRBV7-2 and J is TRBJ2-3; no definite D call. V was clipped by 4 bases and J by 1 base, with 9 bases between them. The CDR3 spans 14 residues. In germline, CDR1 is SGHTA, CDR2 FQGNSA. The DNA for the CDR3 is TGTGCCAGCAGCTATGGAGTTGGCACAGATACGCAGTATTTT. Translation gives CASSYGVGTDTQYF.

The CDR3 region is CASSRLAGGLDTGELFF. The CDR3 coding sequence is TGTGCCAGCAGCCGACTAGCGGGGGGGCTGGACACCGGGGAGCTGTTTTTT. The chain recombines TRBV14 with TRBJ2-2, with 14 bases matching TRBD2. CDR1 and CDR2 (germline): SGHDN, FVKESK. Losses at the gene ends were 4 bases for V and 3 bases for J; bases not matched to a gene: 4. This CDR3 has 17 residues.

This rearrangement joins TRBV6-2 or TRBV6-3 to TRBJ2-1; 9 nucleotides align to TRBD2. V was clipped by 2 bases and J by 0 bases; unmatched bases: 14. The CDR3 loop spans 20 amino acids. The germline V gene has CDR1 MNHEY and CDR2 SVGEGT. DNA for the CDR3: TGTGCCAGCAGTTACCCGTGGGCTAGCGGGGAACTCAGCTCCTACAATGAGCAGTTCTTC. The encoded protein is CASSYPWASGELSSYNEQFF.

The chain joins TRBV28 to TRBJ2-1; TRBD1 matches at 8 bases. The CDR3 consists of 16 residues. V lost 6 bases, J lost 7 bases, and 14 bases stayed unmatched. CDR1 is MDHEN and CDR2 is SYDVKM in the germline V gene. The chain's CDR3 is CASRGSGGWFWNEQFF. DNA for the CDR3: TGTGCCAGCAGGGGGTCAGGGGGCTGGTTTTGGAATGAGCAGTTCTTC.

The chain couples TRBV28 to TRBJ2-7, with TRBD1 matching over 9 bases. This CDR3 region has 16 residues. Germline V gene lookup returns CDR1 MDHEN and CDR2 SYDVKM. Germline trimming cut 7 bases from V and 3 bases from J; bases unmatched to any gene: 13. In DNA, the CDR3 is TGTGCCAGCACCAACCACCCCGGGACAGGGCGCTACGAGCAGTACTTC. This codes for CASTNHPGTGRYEQYF.

As regards this clone: With a much larger clone just one base away, this may be a read error. The sample contains more than one DNA sequence encoding this CDR3. The J gene is TRBJ2-2, the V gene TRBV27; no firm D call. Germline V CDR1 and CDR2: MNHEY, SMNVEV (reference sequence). The CDR3 consists of 13 residues. Deletions cut 3 bases from V and 5 bases from J, with 7 bases between. CDR3 coding DNA: TGTGCCAGCAGTTTTAAGAGAACCGGGGAGCTGTTTTTT. This encodes CASSFKRTGELFF.